The rows below give T cell receptor beta chains drawn from one sample of a study of control samples from healthy donors and cancer patients. Sequencing was performed with immunoSEQ multiplex PCR; in TCRdb, only in-frame clones are kept and a portion is missing. This table has about 170,000 clones, roughly 94% appearing once. Sequenced: blood. Every receptor here comes from a woman in her late teens or twenties in good health. Both conserved end residues are part of each CDR3.

v_gene	len	j_gene	CDR3aa
TRBV4-1	13	TRBJ1-2	CASSLTENYGYTF
TRBV6-6	15	TRBJ1-4	CASSTGQGVYEKLFF
TRBV4-2	14	TRBJ1-4	CASSQVTGGEKLFF
TRBV19	13	TRBJ1-1	CASSTWRNTEAFF
TRBV27	15	TRBJ1-6	CASSTGGTGNSPLHF
TRBV11-2	16	TRBJ2-7	CASSLARMTVYYEQYF
TRBV1	18	TRBJ2-2	CTSSQALSGRMDTGELFF
TRBV7-2	15	TRBJ2-1	CASSRPSETYNEQFF
TRBV25-1	10	TRBJ2-1	CASSENEQFF
TRBV24-1	15	TRBJ1-1	CATRFGTGGRTEAFF
TRBV7-8	13	TRBJ2-5	CASSLFVGETQYF
TRBV7-2	15	TRBJ2-7	CASSSGTRAFYEQYF
TRBV12-3/TRBV12-4	13	TRBJ1-6	CASSLQGDSPLHF
TRBV6-5	15	TRBJ1-1	CASSYGTPFGTEAFF
TRBV4-3	14	TRBJ2-1	CASSQVTGPNEQFF
TRBV4-2	14	TRBJ1-1	CASSPDMGRDGTFF
TRBV6-5	15	TRBJ2-5	CASSPIPAGEETQYF
TRBV2	14	TRBJ1-3	CASRPHEEGNTIYF
TRBV7-2	15	TRBJ2-7	CASSLTSGRYNEQYF
TRBV6-2/TRBV6-3	15	TRBJ1-1	CASSYSAVLNTEAFF
TRBV6-5	14	TRBJ1-2	CASLRTARGYGYTF
TRBV28	11	TRBJ1-1	CASTGYTEAFF
TRBV28	12	TRBJ2-3	CASRVQGRPQYF
TRBV10-3	16	TRBJ1-2	CAISELSIGGGDGYTF
TRBV11-2	17	TRBJ1-2	CASSLVAQGSPNYGYTF
TRBV7-9	16	TRBJ2-3	CASSLIRDLDTDTQYF
TRBV19	15	TRBJ1-1	CASSIMKGGGTEAFF
TRBV5-1	13	TRBJ1-1	CASSSQENTEAFF
TRBV5-4	15	TRBJ2-2	CASSSGQGRTGELFF
TRBV28	17	TRBJ2-7	CASNYPGAGGPSYEQYF
TRBV5-6	13	TRBJ1-1	CASSLAVPTEAFF
TRBV12-3/TRBV12-4	13	TRBJ1-2	CASSPDRFYGYTF
TRBV2	14	TRBJ1-1	CASRAGQYNTEAFF
TRBV19	14	TRBJ2-7	CASSIMAGTYEQYF
TRBV28	14	TRBJ2-7	CASSFPGVGYEQYF
TRBV7-9	12	TRBJ1-1	CASSSPGTEAFF
TRBV25-1	16	TRBJ2-6	CASMGAPRSGANVLTF
TRBV19	13	TRBJ1-2	CASSKREGDGYTF
TRBV11-2	19	TRBJ2-2	CASSLVGRRTGSSDGELFF
TRBV19	15	TRBJ1-2	CASLGRGYPHYGYTF
TRBV5-1	17	TRBJ1-2	CASSFRDRGVDLHGYTF
TRBV20-1	11	TRBJ2-1	CSGRGNNEQFF
TRBV11-2	14	TRBJ2-1	CASSSGSLTNEQFF
TRBV5-4	14	TRBJ2-7	CASSPGQGPYEQYF
TRBV9	16	TRBJ2-1	CASSVTGSTGENEQFF
TRBV7-2	14	TRBJ1-5	CASSLKDGNQPQHF
TRBV4-1	17	TRBJ2-3	CASSRGGGGPYTDTQYF
TRBV6-1	15	TRBJ1-5	CAAYETGTQTQPQHF